These T cell receptor beta chains were read from a single sample in a study of T cell responses to AZD1222 COVID-19 vaccine. Here immunoSEQ multiplex PCR was the method, and the copy in TCRdb shows in-frame clones only, minus some. The sample lists around 260,000 clones; more than 85% were seen once. The sequenced sample was peripheral blood, obtained on day 0 of AZD1222 vaccination. The receptors come from an adult in good health. The CDR3 runs from the conserved cysteine through the conserved F or W. Each record gives: J gene, clone size, V gene, D gene, CDR3 DNA, CDR3 protein. D genes are given only for firm matches. Clone size is not always given. Where it is, it says once, few, many or a class for expanded clones.

j_gene: TRBJ2-7; abundance: -; v_gene: TRBV18; d_gene: TRBD2; CDR3nt: TGTGCCAGCTCACCACCGGGACTAGCGGGAAAGGGGCTGGGTGAGCAGTACTTC; CDR3aa: CASSPPGLAGKGLGEQYF
j_gene: TRBJ2-2; abundance: once; v_gene: TRBV18; d_gene: -; CDR3nt: TGTGCCAGCTCTCAAGCGCAGATCGGTAACACCGGGGAGCTGTTTTTT; CDR3aa: CASSQAQIGNTGELFF
j_gene: TRBJ2-7; abundance: -; v_gene: TRBV7-8; d_gene: TRBD2; CDR3nt: TGTGCCAGCAGCTCGACCAGCGGGAATGGTTACGAGCAGTACTTC; CDR3aa: CASSSTSGNGYEQYF
j_gene: TRBJ2-1; abundance: -; v_gene: TRBV27; d_gene: TRBD1; CDR3nt: TGTGCCAGCAGTTTTGCAGGGGGTCGGGGGCAGTTCTTC; CDR3aa: CASSFAGGRGQFF
j_gene: TRBJ1-2; abundance: -; v_gene: TRBV7-3; d_gene: TRBD1; CDR3nt: TGTGCCAGCAGCCCGTCCGGGACAGAGAGCTACACCTTC; CDR3aa: CASSPSGTESYTF
j_gene: TRBJ2-3; abundance: -; v_gene: TRBV5-1; d_gene: TRBD2; CDR3nt: TGCGCCAGCAGCTTTACGACTAGCGGAAGCACAGATACGCAGTATTTT; CDR3aa: CASSFTTSGSTDTQYF
j_gene: TRBJ1-3; abundance: -; v_gene: TRBV7-9; d_gene: -; CDR3nt: TGTGCCAGCAGCTGGGTCGGGACGACCATATATTTT; CDR3aa: CASSWVGTTIYF
j_gene: TRBJ1-1; abundance: -; v_gene: TRBV5-1; d_gene: TRBD1; CDR3nt: TGCGCCAGCAGCTCGACAGGGGGCGGACCAGCTTTCTTT; CDR3aa: CASSSTGGGPAFF
j_gene: TRBJ1-1; abundance: few; v_gene: TRBV6-5; d_gene: -; CDR3nt: TGTGCCAGCAGTACTCGCGGGGGGGGAGCTTTCTTT; CDR3aa: CASSTRGGGAFF
j_gene: TRBJ2-5; abundance: -; v_gene: TRBV5-1; d_gene: -; CDR3nt: TGCGCCAGCAGCTTGGAAGGGGGGGGACAAGAGACCCAGTACTTC; CDR3aa: CASSLEGGGQETQYF
j_gene: TRBJ1-5; abundance: -; v_gene: TRBV19; d_gene: TRBD1; CDR3nt: TGTGCCAGTAGTCCCAGGGGGGGCAATCAGCCCCAGCATTTT; CDR3aa: CASSPRGGNQPQHF
j_gene: TRBJ2-1; abundance: -; v_gene: TRBV4-3; d_gene: TRBD2; CDR3nt: TGCGCCAGCAGCCTAAGCGGGAGAATAGGCGATGAGCAGTTCTTC; CDR3aa: CASSLSGRIGDEQFF
j_gene: TRBJ1-4; abundance: -; v_gene: TRBV5-1; d_gene: -; CDR3nt: TGCGCCAGCAGCACGGACAGTGCAACTAATGAAAAACTGTTTTTT; CDR3aa: CASSTDSATNEKLFF
j_gene: TRBJ2-3; abundance: -; v_gene: TRBV9; d_gene: -; CDR3nt: TGTGCCAGCAGCGTAAGGCAGGGGACAGATACGCAGTATTTT; CDR3aa: CASSVRQGTDTQYF
j_gene: TRBJ2-1; abundance: -; v_gene: TRBV7-6; d_gene: -; CDR3nt: TGTGCCAGCAGCTCCCGCTGGGGTAGCTCCTACAATGAGCAGTTCTTC; CDR3aa: CASSSRWGSSYNEQFF
j_gene: TRBJ2-7; abundance: -; v_gene: TRBV13; d_gene: -; CDR3nt: TGTGCCAGCAGCTTTAGTAACGGGAGAGATTACTACGAGCAGTACTTC; CDR3aa: CASSFSNGRDYYEQYF
j_gene: TRBJ2-4; abundance: few; v_gene: TRBV5-1; d_gene: -; CDR3nt: TGCGCCAGCAGCTTGGCTCCCGGGTCCGAAAACATTCAGTACTTC; CDR3aa: CASSLAPGSENIQYF
j_gene: TRBJ2-5; abundance: -; v_gene: TRBV2; d_gene: -; CDR3nt: TGTGCCAGCGCCACCCAAGAGACCCAGTACTTC; CDR3aa: CASATQETQYF
j_gene: TRBJ1-2; abundance: -; v_gene: TRBV7-9; d_gene: -; CDR3nt: TGTGCCAGCAGCTTAAGTGACAGGTCAGCCTATGGCTACACCTTC; CDR3aa: CASSLSDRSAYGYTF
j_gene: TRBJ2-1; abundance: -; v_gene: TRBV7-2; d_gene: TRBD2; CDR3nt: TGTGCCAGCAGCAAAGGGCGGGGGGTTTATTACAATGAGCAGTTCTTC; CDR3aa: CASSKGRGVYYNEQFF
j_gene: TRBJ1-1; abundance: -; v_gene: TRBV6-2/TRBV6-3; d_gene: -; CDR3nt: TGTGCCAGCAGTCATGGGGAAGTCACTGAAGCTTTCTTT; CDR3aa: CASSHGEVTEAFF
j_gene: TRBJ2-1; abundance: -; v_gene: TRBV7-9; d_gene: TRBD1; CDR3nt: TGTGCCAGCAGCTTAGGACAGGGACCCTACAATGAGCAGTTCTTC; CDR3aa: CASSLGQGPYNEQFF
j_gene: TRBJ2-1; abundance: -; v_gene: TRBV9; d_gene: -; CDR3nt: TGTGCCAGCAGCGTACTAGGCACCACGGTCGAGCAGTTCTTC; CDR3aa: CASSVLGTTVEQFF
j_gene: TRBJ2-7; abundance: -; v_gene: TRBV27; d_gene: TRBD2; CDR3nt: TGTGCCAGCAGTCCGAGGACTAGCGGGCCTACGAGGTACTTC; CDR3aa: CASSPRTSGPTRYF
j_gene: TRBJ1-4; abundance: -; v_gene: TRBV7-9; d_gene: -; CDR3nt: TGTGCCAGCAGTCCCAGCAGACAGACTAATGAAAAACTGTTTTTT; CDR3aa: CASSPSRQTNEKLFF